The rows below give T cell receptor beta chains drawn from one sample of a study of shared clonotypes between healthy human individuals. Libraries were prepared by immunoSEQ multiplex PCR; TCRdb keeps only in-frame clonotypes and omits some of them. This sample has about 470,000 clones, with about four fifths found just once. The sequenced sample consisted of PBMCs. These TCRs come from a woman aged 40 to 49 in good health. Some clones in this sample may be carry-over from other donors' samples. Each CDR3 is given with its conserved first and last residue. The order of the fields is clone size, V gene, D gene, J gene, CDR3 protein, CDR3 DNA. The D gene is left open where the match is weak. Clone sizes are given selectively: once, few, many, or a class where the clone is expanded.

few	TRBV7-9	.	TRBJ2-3	CASSLGASWDTQYF	TGTGCCAGCAGCTTAGGGGCTAGCTGGGATACGCAGTATTTT
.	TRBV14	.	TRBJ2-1	CASSQDLDEQFF	TGTGCCAGCAGCCAAGATCTCGATGAGCAGTTCTTC
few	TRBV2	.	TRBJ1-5	CASTGGAGRQGDQPQHF	TGTGCCAGCACGGGGGGCGCTGGGAGGCAGGGAGATCAGCCCCAGCATTTT
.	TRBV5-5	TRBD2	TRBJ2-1	CASSLKRERYNEQFF	TGTGCCAGCAGCTTGAAGCGGGAGAGGTACAATGAGCAGTTCTTC
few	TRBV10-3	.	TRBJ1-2	CAISESSGRVYWGYTF	TGTGCCATCAGTGAGTCGTCAGGGAGGGTCTACTGGGGCTACACCTTC
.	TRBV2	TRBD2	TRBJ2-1	CASSENLAVRDEQFF	TGTGCCAGCAGTGAAAATCTAGCGGTGAGGGATGAGCAGTTCTTC
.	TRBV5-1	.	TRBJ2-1	CASSVDHLGDNEQFF	TGCGCCAGCAGCGTGGACCACCTCGGGGACAATGAGCAGTTCTTC
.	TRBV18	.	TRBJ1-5	CASSPTTATNQPQHF	TGTGCCAGCTCACCAACCACGGCTACCAATCAGCCCCAGCATTTT
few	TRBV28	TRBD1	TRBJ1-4	CASSFGQGFGDEKLFF	TGTGCCAGCAGTTTTGGACAGGGGTTTGGGGATGAAAAACTGTTTTTT
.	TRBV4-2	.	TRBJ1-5	CASSQDSTDQLPQHF	TGTGCCAGCAGCCAAGACTCAACGGACCAATTGCCCCAGCATTTT
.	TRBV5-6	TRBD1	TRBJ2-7	CASSSTGGLEEQYF	TGTGCCAGCAGCTCGACAGGGGGGTTGGAAGAGCAGTACTTC
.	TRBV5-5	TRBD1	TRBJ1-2	CASSFRGQSYGYTF	TGTGCCAGCAGCTTCAGGGGGCAGAGCTATGGCTACACCTTC
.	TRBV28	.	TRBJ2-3	CASSFRREDTQYF	TGTGCCAGCAGTTTTAGAAGGGAAGATACGCAGTATTTT
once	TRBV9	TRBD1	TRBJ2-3	CASSVADRGQGTQYF	TGTGCCAGCAGCGTAGCGGACAGGGGACAGGGTACGCAGTATTTT
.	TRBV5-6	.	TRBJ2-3	CASSTPGAVSRATDTQYF	TGTGCCAGCAGCACGCCGGGGGCGGTGAGCAGGGCCACAGATACGCAGTATTTT
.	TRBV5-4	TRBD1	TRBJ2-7	CASSPGTGFHEQYF	TGTGCCAGCAGCCCCGGGACAGGTTTCCACGAGCAGTACTTC
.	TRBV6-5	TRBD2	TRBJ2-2	CGELAGGPRAGELFF	TGTGGGGAACTAGCGGGAGGGCCTCGGGCCGGGGAGCTGTTTTTT
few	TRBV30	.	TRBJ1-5	CAWPPGWPQHF	TGTGCCTGGCCCCCGGGGTGGCCCCAGCATTTT
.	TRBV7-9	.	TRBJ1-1	CASSLQGTDTEAFF	TGTGCCAGCAGCTTGCAGGGTACGGACACTGAAGCTTTCTTT
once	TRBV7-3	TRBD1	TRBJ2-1	CASSLGQGNEQFF	TGTGCCAGCAGCTTAGGACAGGGCAATGAGCAGTTCTTC
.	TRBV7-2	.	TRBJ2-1	CASSLAVDEQFF	TGTGCCAGCAGCTTAGCGGTGGATGAGCAGTTCTTC
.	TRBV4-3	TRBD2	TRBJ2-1	CASSQDGVLAANNEQFF	TGCGCCAGCAGCCAAGATGGGGTGCTAGCGGCAAACAATGAGCAGTTCTTC
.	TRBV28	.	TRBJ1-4	CASSLVDEKLFF	TGTGCCAGCAGTTTGGTTGATGAAAAACTGTTTTTT
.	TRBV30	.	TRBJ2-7	CAWSVGGIGNYEQYF	TGTGCCTGGAGTGTAGGAGGGATCGGTAACTACGAGCAGTACTTC
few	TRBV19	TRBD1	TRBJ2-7	CASSLRTGAYYEQYF	TGTGCCAGTAGTCTACGGACAGGGGCGTACTACGAGCAGTACTTC
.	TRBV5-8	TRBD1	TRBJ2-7	CASNHRDRVAQRYF	TGTGCCAGCAACCACCGGGACAGGGTCGCTCAACGGTACTTC
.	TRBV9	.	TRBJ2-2	CASSVDQGWTGELFF	TGTGCCAGCAGCGTAGATCAGGGATGGACCGGGGAGCTGTTTTTT
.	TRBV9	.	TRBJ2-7	CASSVDVGPYEQYF	TGTGCCAGCAGCGTAGATGTGGGGCCGTACGAGCAGTACTTC
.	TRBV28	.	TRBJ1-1	CATRTEEAFF	TGTGCCACCAGAACTGAGGAAGCTTTCTTT
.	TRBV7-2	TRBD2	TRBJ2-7	CASSSRGAGAYEQYF	TGTGCCAGCAGCTCCCGGGGAGCGGGAGCCTACGAGCAGTACTTC
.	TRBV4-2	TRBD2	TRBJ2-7	CASSPTSGGAYEQYF	TGTGCCAGCAGCCCGACTAGCGGAGGCGCCTACGAGCAGTACTTC
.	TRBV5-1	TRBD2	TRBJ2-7	CASSLESSGSSYEQYF	TGCGCCAGCAGCTTGGAGTCTAGCGGGTCCTCCTACGAGCAGTACTTC
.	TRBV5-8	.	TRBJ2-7	CASSFVFGSEAYEQYF	TGTGCCAGCAGCTTTGTTTTTGGTAGCGAAGCCTACGAGCAGTACTTC
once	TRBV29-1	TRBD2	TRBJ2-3	CSVERTSTDTQYF	TGCAGCGTTGAAAGGACTAGTACAGATACGCAGTATTTT
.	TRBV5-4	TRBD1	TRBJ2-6	CASSPGQGRANVLTF	TGTGCCAGCAGCCCCGGACAGGGGAGGGCCAACGTCCTGACTTTC
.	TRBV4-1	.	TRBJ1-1	CASSQGLAGKGEAFF	TGCGCCAGCAGCCAAGGTCTAGCGGGTAAGGGTGAAGCTTTCTTT
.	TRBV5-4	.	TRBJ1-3	CASSLVAGSGNTIYF	TGTGCCAGCAGCTTGGTGGCAGGGAGTGGAAACACCATATATTTT
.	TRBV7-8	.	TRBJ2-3	CASSLTVRTDTQYF	TGTGCCAGCAGCCTTACTGTAAGAACAGATACGCAGTATTTT
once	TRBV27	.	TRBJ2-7	CASSLFSPYEQYF	TGTGCCAGCAGTTTGTTTTCCCCCTACGAGCAGTACTTC
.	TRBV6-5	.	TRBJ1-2	CASSYSGLRGYTF	TGTGCCAGCAGTTACTCGGGTTTGCGGGGCTACACCTTC
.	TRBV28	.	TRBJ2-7	CASRPGGTLYEQYF	TGTGCCAGCAGGCCTGGAGGAACTCTCTACGAGCAGTACTTC
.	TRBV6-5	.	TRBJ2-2	CASSYSGGRTGELFF	TGTGCCAGCAGTTACTCCGGGGGCCGCACCGGGGAGCTGTTTTTT
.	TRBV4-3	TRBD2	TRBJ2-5	CASSHRLAVQETQYF	TGCGCCAGCAGCCACAGACTAGCGGTACAAGAGACCCAGTACTTC
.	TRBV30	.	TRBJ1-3	CAWEPGQYGNTIYF	TGTGCCTGGGAACCTGGACAGTATGGAAACACCATATATTTT
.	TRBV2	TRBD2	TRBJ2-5	CASSEERSGGYQETQYF	TGTGCCAGCAGTGAAGAGAGGAGCGGGGGTTACCAAGAGACCCAGTACTTC
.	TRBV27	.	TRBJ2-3	CASTSRGRHTQYF	TGTGCCAGCACCTCTCGCGGCAGGCATACGCAGTATTTT
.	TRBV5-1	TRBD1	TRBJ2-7	CASSLKGQGLSESYEQYF	TGCGCCAGCAGCTTGAAGGGACAGGGGTTATCTGAGTCCTACGAGCAGTACTTC
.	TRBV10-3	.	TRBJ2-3	CAISESGGDPPDTQYF	TGTGCCATCAGTGAGTCGGGCGGGGACCCCCCCGATACGCAGTATTTT
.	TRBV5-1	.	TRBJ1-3	CASSRDGSSGNTIYF	TGCGCCAGCAGCCGGGACGGGAGCTCTGGAAACACCATATATTTT
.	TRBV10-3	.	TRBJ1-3	CAISDPSVVSGGNTIYF	TGTGCCATCAGTGATCCGTCGGTCGTTAGCGGTGGAAACACCATATATTTT
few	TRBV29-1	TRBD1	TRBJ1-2	CSVGDRGNYGYTF	TGCAGCGTTGGGGACAGAGGAAACTATGGCTACACCTTC